The present entry profiles one TCR beta chain with its context. Antigen: not known. The PCR made use of 60 Vbeta and 13 Jbeta primers. Assay: immunoSEQ multiplex PCR; the TCRdb copy retains only in-frame clones and omits some. Among about 140,000 clones listed, approximately 82% were seen once. The data were taken from a study of cytomegalovirus exposure and HLA in healthy donors. Regarding the study as a whole: A later analysis reportedly found that, within productive TCRs, an Asian-associated ancestry cluster had fewer N-insertions than the mean observed across the roughly 700 donors. The investigators catalogued some 160 TCR beta chains as cytomegalovirus-associated. A few of the chains that were CMV-associated were confirmed in vitro to be specific for CMV antigens. Later analysis found that TCR beta chains associated with HLA were more clonally expanded than other, equally common chains.

This CDR3 spans 14 amino acids. CDR1 is ENHRY and CDR2 is SYGVKD in the germline V gene. V lost 7 bases and J lost 5, with 12 bases in between. The J gene is TRBJ1-6, the V gene TRBV10-3; tentatively, D is TRBD1 (6 bases). Specimen: PBMCs. The receptor comes from a man in his forties in good health and CMV-seronegative. CDR3 protein: CAITPDRDNSPLHF. The CDR3 region has the DNA TGTGCCATCACCCCGGACAGAGATAATTCACCCCTCCACTTT.